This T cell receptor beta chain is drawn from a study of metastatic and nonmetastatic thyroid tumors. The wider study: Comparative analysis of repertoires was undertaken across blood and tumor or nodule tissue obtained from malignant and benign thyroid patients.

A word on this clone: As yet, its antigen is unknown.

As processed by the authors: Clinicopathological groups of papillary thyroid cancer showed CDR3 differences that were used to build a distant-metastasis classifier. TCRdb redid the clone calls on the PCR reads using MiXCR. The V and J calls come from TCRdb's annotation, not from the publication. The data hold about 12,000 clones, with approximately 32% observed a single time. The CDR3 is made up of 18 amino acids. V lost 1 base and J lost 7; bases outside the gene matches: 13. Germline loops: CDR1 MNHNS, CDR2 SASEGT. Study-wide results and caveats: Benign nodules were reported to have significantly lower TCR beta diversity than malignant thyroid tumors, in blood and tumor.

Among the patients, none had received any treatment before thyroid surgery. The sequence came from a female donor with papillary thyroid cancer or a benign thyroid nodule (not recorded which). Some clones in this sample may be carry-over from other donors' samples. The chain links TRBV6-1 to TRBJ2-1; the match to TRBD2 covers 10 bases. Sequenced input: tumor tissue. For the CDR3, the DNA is TGTGCCAGCAGTGAAGATGGAGAGCTACTAGCGGGGAGGAATGAGCAGTTCTTC. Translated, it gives CASSEDGELLAGRNEQFF.